Here is one T cell receptor (beta chain) with its context. No antigen is known for it. No much larger clonotype is one base removed from it; base qualities were not supplied. The data belong to a study of blood T cell repertoires in COVID-19 (dated by TCRdb to 2020 to 2022). Describing the broader study: Samples from collaborators originated in the United States, Italy and Spain and spanned both the acute and convalescent phases of COVID-19. The prospective study material was composed of cDNA or gDNA derived from T cells, B-cell-depleted T cells, or PBMCs. Subjects who had been exposed to COVID-19, were actively infected with it, or had recovered from it provided the deeply sampled blood TCRbeta repertoires that made up the dataset. A freely available public database, intended as a resource for researchers studying the immune response to SARS-CoV-2, is where the repertoires were released. Samples were obtained from the ongoing ImmuneRACE study (first 160 participants) and from some 1,300 subjects provided by 6 global collaborators. The sample metadata nearly always contained a de-identified subject ID, COVID-19 status, age in years and sex. HLA class I and class II types, where available, came from metadata supplied by the sample provider rather than from assay-based typing.

TCRbeta CDR3 regions were amplified from genomic DNA by means of the immunoSEQ Assay, a bias-controlled multiplex PCR. The paper's processing steps were these. The number of nucleated cells in each sample was estimated by amplification of reference gene primers within the assay. To quantify the absolute abundance of each unique TCRbeta CDR3 rearrangement, sequence reads were collapsed and filtered. For each sample, productive Simpson clonality was calculated by taking the square root of Simpson's diversity index across productive rearrangements. As stored in TCRdb, this immuneACCESS dataset retains in-frame rearrangements with V and J assigned. A fraction of the clones does not appear; measured against another copy, unresolved V genes explain less than half of the discrepancy, and the remainder lacks a known reason. The DNA was the basis for D and trimming; V, J and clone size are from that table. The sample table holds 150,000 or so clones, of which about 80% were seen once. 3% of the sample rests with the top ten.

Broad study findings and their caveats: The quantity of clinical and demographic metadata differed by source and by participant and was supplied without curation.

Whole blood was collected in K2EDTA tubes by collaborating institutions according to the institutions' own protocols. For TCRbeta analysis, collaborator samples were shipped as frozen whole blood, as isolated PBMCs, or as DNA extracted from either sample type. The CDR3 covers 16 residues, taking in both the cysteine and the phenylalanine. Of all the DNA, just the CDR3 is kept, 48 bases in frame from base 1. V sheds 0 bases and J sheds 2 bases, leaving 13 bases between their ends. Taken from the germline V gene, the CDR1 and CDR2 loops are MNHNS and SASEGT. The chain employs TRBV6-1 and TRBJ1-2, with TRBD1 perhaps the D gene, on 5 matching bases. This TCR was sampled from a woman of 80 years or more with acute or convalescent COVID-19. The sequenced sample was peripheral blood. Here is the DNA: TGTGCCAGCAGTGAAGCGTTCGGGGGTAGGAACTATGGCTACACCTTC. Its coded protein is CASSEAFGGRNYGYTF.